These 10 T cell receptor beta chains came from one sample sequenced in a study of shared clonotypes between healthy human individuals. Some clones are missing from TCRdb's copy, which holds only in-frame ones; the method was immunoSEQ multiplex PCR. Seen here are 1.4 million to 1.5 million clones, roughly 96% observed once, and the top ten hold over 1%. The sample was naive CD4+ T cells sorted from blood. Subset reported: CD45RA+ positively selected. The receptors here all came from a man aged 25-45 years in good health.

This chain uses TRBV2 with TRBJ2-7; possible D gene TRBD1, 6 bases. The CDR3 covers 13 residues. The V end lost 4 bases, the J end lost 1 base, and 8 bases lay between the germline ends. Germline-derived CDR1 and CDR2 are SNHLY and FYNNEI. CDR3 in DNA: TGTGCCAGCAGTGGACAGGCATCCTACGAGCAGTACTTC. Translation gives CASSGQASYEQYF.

This CDR3 is CASSVGTLSDEQFF. In DNA, the CDR3 is TGTGCCAGCAGTGTCGGGACACTTAGCGATGAGCAGTTCTTC. The chain combines TRBV28 with TRBJ2-1, with D possibly being TRBD1 (6 bases). V was trimmed by 5 bases and J by 8 bases, leaving 16 bases between them. The CDR3 is 14 amino acids. In germline, CDR1 is MDHEN, CDR2 SYDVKM. The full variable domain, its missing parts supplied by reference TRBV28 and TRBJ2-1, is DVKVTQSSRYLVKRTGEKVFLECVQDMDHENMFWYRQDPGLGLRLIYFSYDVKMKEKGDIPEGYSVSREKKERFSLILESASTNQTSMYLCASSVGTLSDEQFFGPGTRLTVL.

The chain employs TRBV9 and TRBJ2-1; 14 bases agree with TRBD2. Per germline, CDR1 SGDLS and CDR2 YYNGEE. V gave up 4 bases and J gave up 2 bases; unmatched junction bases: 8. This CDR3 is 18 amino acids long. The CDR3 DNA follows: TGTGCCAGCAGCCCGCGACTAGCGGGAGGGATCCCCTACAATGAGCAGTTCTTC. It translates to CASSPRLAGGIPYNEQFF.

This chain joins TRBV28 and TRBJ2-3; D perhaps matches TRBD2 (5 bases). CDR1 and CDR2 (germline): MDHEN, SYDVKM. CDR3 length: 15 amino acids. V shed 0 bases and J shed 2 bases, with 9 bases lying between them. Here the CDR3 DNA reads TGTGCCAGCAGTTTATGGGGAGAAAACACAGATACGCAGTATTTT. Protein sequence: CASSLWGENTDTQYF.

V gene TRBV19 combines with J gene TRBJ1-1; no clear D. This CDR3 is built from 12 residues. Germline values: CDR1 LNHDA, CDR2 SQIVND (reference sequence). V shed 1 base and J shed 5 bases, with 5 bases lying between them. The CDR3 region has the DNA TGTGCCAGTAGTATAGGGGAGACTGAAGCTTTCTTT. It is translated as CASSIGETEAFF.

The count of this clone is one. At the DNA level, this CDR3 is encoded by other sequences in the same sample as well. This chain joins TRBV30 and TRBJ2-7; D is perhaps TRBD1 (6 bases). Germline lookup yields CDR1 GTSNPN and CDR2 SVGIG (reference sequence). Trimming removed 5 bases at V and 0 bases at J, with 8 bases between. The CDR3 consists of 12 residues. CDR3 DNA sequence: TGTGCCTGGGGGGGCAGCTCCTACGAGCAGTACTTC. This encodes CAWGGSSYEQYF.

In its sample, this clone was seen a few times. The chain couples TRBV19 to TRBJ2-2, with 11 bases matching TRBD2. The CDR3 consists of 16 residues. CDR1 is LNHDA, CDR2 SQIVND, per germline (reference sequence). The trim removed 5 bases at V and 4 bases at J, leaving 6 bases unmatched. The CDR3 DNA reads as TGTGCCAGTAGTCCAATAGCGGGAGGGGTCACCGGGGAGCTGTTTTTT. Encoded protein: CASSPIAGGVTGELFF.

The J gene is TRBJ1-2, the V gene TRBV2; 10 positions match TRBD1. This CDR3 spans 13 amino acids. Germline V lookup: CDR1 SNHLY, CDR2 FYNNEI. Trimming cost V 4 bases and J 8 bases; bases outside gene matches: 4. The CDR3, as DNA: TGTGCCAGCAGTGGACAGGGGGCGGGCGGCTACACCTTC. This translates into CASSGQGAGGYTF.

V is TRBV4-2 and J is TRBJ1-1; 7 bases agree with TRBD1. Germline V CDR1 and CDR2: LGHNA, YNFKEQ. The CDR3 length is 15 residues. V shed 3 bases, J shed 4 bases, and the junction held 8 bases outside the gene matches. CDR3 in amino acids: CASSHPGQLGTEAFF. CDR3 sequence (DNA): TGTGCCAGCAGCCATCCGGGACAGTTGGGCACTGAAGCTTTCTTT.

The V and J genes are TRBV27 and TRBJ2-7, with D possibly matching TRBD2 (5 bases). V gave up 1 base and J gave up 6 bases, with 10 bases separating them. The CDR3 runs 13 residues. CDR1 and CDR2 from the germline V gene are MNHEY and SMNVEV (reference sequence). DNA of the CDR3: TGTGCCAGCAGTTTATTGCCTAGCTCCGAGCAGTACTTC. Protein product: CASSLLPSSEQYF.